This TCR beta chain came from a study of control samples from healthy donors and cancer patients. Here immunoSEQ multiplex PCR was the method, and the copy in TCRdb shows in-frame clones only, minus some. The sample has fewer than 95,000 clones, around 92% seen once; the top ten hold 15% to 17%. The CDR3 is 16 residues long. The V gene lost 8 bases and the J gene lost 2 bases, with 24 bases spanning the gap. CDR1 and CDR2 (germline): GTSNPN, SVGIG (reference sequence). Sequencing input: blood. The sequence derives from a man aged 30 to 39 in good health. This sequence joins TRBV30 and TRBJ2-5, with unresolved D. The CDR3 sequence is CAQNADSRIWQETQYF. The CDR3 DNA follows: TGTGCCCAGAACGCGGATAGCAGGATCTGGCAAGAGACCCAGTACTTC. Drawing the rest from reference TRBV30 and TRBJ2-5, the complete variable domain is SQTIHQWPATLVQPVGSPLSLECTVEGTSNPNLYWYRQAAGRGLQLLFYSVGIGQISSEVPQNLSASRPQDRQFILSSKKLLLSDSGFYLCAQNADSRIWQETQYFGPGTRLLVL.